Each of the 2 T cell receptor beta chains below was sequenced from the same sample in a study of prognosis after radiotherapy for stage I lung cancer. With two-round multiplex PCR, TCR beta CDR3 sequences were amplified from genomic DNA. Amplification during the initial PCR round employed primers specific to each TRBV and TRBJ gene. TCRdb reprocessed the multiplex PCR reads via MiXCR and lists one record per CDR3 protein. The sample yields about 36,000 distinct CDR3 sequences, approximately 35% seen once. The specimen comprised PBMCs, sampled before or after stereotactic body radiation therapy (not recorded which). The receptors shown here come from a donor over 45 with non-small cell lung cancer.

A note on this clonotype: A read error may account for a junction end that differs from germline. The rearrangement uses TRBV27 and TRBJ1-1, with no clear D. This CDR3 region has 13 residues. Germline assignment: CDR1 MNHEY and CDR2 SMNVEV (reference sequence). DNA of the CDR3: TGTGCCAGCAGCCCCAGTGATGGCACTGAATCTTTCTTT. This translates into CASSPSDGTESFF.

In this sample, this clonotype turned up many times. The chain combines TRBV11-2 with TRBJ2-7; 13 bases line up with TRBD2. The CDR3 is 17 amino acids. Trimming removed 2 bases from V and 0 bases from J; junction bases left unmatched: 4. Germline V gene data show CDR1 as SGHAT and CDR2 as FQNNGV. CDR3 loop: CASSLMTSGGYSYEQYF. The DNA for the CDR3 is TGTGCCAGCAGCTTAATGACTAGCGGGGGGTACTCCTACGAGCAGTACTTC.